Shown below are 21 T cell receptor beta chains from a single sample sequenced in a study of blood T cell repertoires in COVID-19. Sequencing used immunoSEQ multiplex PCR; TCRdb keeps in-frame clones, though not all of them. The sample contains roughly 180,000 clones, around 76% of which appear only once. The sequenced sample consisted of peripheral blood. The receptors come from a woman aged 45-59 years with active or convalescent COVID-19.

This clone came up a few times. This sequence joins TRBV6-6 and TRBJ1-4, with 7 bases matching TRBD1. CDR3 length: 14 amino acids. J lost 3 bases, V lost 6 bases, and 4 bases had no gene match. Germline CDR1 MNHNY, CDR2 SVGAGI (reference sequence). The CDR3 reads CASRDRAANEKLFF. CDR3 nucleotides: TGTGCCAGCAGAGACAGGGCTGCTAATGAAAAACTGTTTTTT.

The gene calls are TRBV18 and TRBJ1-4, with D maybe TRBD1 (6 bases). Germline CDR1 reads KGHSH; CDR2 reads LQKENI. The V end was cut by 2 bases, the J end by 2 bases, with 12 bases between. The CDR3 covers 16 residues. The CDR3 coding sequence is TGTGCCAGCTCACCAGGGGGCATTGGCACTAATGAAAAACTGTTTTTT. This codes for CASSPGGIGTNEKLFF.

This chain joins TRBV6-1 and TRBJ1-2; 9 bases map to TRBD1. The CDR3 runs 15 residues. The germline V gene encodes CDR1 MNHNS and CDR2 SASEGT. Trimming removed 3 bases from V and 5 bases from J; junction bases left unmatched: 7. As DNA, the CDR3 is TGTGCCAGCAGTGACGTGGGACAGGGAGCGTATGGCTACACCTTC. Translation gives CASSDVGQGAYGYTF.

The V gene is TRBV7-9, the J gene TRBJ2-5, with 7 bases lining up with TRBD1. Germline V lookup: CDR1 SEHNR, CDR2 FQNEAQ (reference sequence). The CDR3 has 16 amino acids. The V gene end was trimmed by 6 bases and the J gene end by 4 bases; junction bases not matched to a gene: 14. The CDR3 loop is CASRENRGTIGETQYF. CDR3 coding DNA: TGTGCCAGCAGGGAGAACAGGGGAACAATAGGAGAGACCCAGTACTTC.

The chain links TRBV7-9 to TRBJ1-6; D not certain. V was trimmed by 3 bases and J by 7 bases, leaving 4 bases between them. Germline-derived CDR1 and CDR2 are SEHNR and FQNEAQ (reference sequence). This CDR3 comprises 12 residues. The CDR3 nucleotides read TGTGCCAGCAGCTTTCTGAATTCACCCCTCCACTTT. Protein: CASSFLNSPLHF.

This sequence joins TRBV5-5 and TRBJ1-3; perhaps TRBD1 as D (5 bases). The CDR3 length is 16 residues. V was pared by 2 bases and J by 0 bases, with 12 bases between. The germline CDR1 and CDR2 sequences are SGHKS and YYEKEE (reference sequence). The chain's CDR3 is CASSFTGNPSGNTIYF. CDR3 nucleotide sequence: TGTGCCAGCAGCTTCACAGGCAACCCCTCTGGAAACACCATATATTTT. Filled out from reference TRBV5-5 and TRBJ1-3, the complete variable domain reads DAGVTQSPTHLIKTRGQQVTLRCSPISGHKSVSWYQQVLGQGPQFIFQYYEKEERGRGNFPDRFSARQFPNYSSELNVNALLLGDSALYLCASSFTGNPSGNTIYFGEGSWLTVV.

The rearrangement links TRBV29-1 to TRBJ1-1; maybe TRBD1 (6 bases). Trimming took off 4 bases at V and 3 bases at J, with 18 bases between the two ends. Per the germline V gene, CDR1 is SQVTM and CDR2 is ANQGSEA. The CDR3 loop spans 15 amino acids. DNA of the CDR3: TGCAGCGTTGGAGGGGGGGAGCTGATGGACACTGAAGCTTTCTTT. It is translated as CSVGGGELMDTEAFF. Using reference TRBV29-1 and TRBJ1-1 for the parts outside the CDR3, the full variable domain is SAVISQKPSRDICQRGTSLTIQCQVDSQVTMMFWYRQQPGQSLTLIATANQGSEATYESGFVIDKFPISRPNLTFSTLTVSNMSPEDSSIYLCSVGGGELMDTEAFFGQGTRLTVV.

This clone occurred a few times. The chain's CDR3 is CASSVDSSGANVLTF. The CDR3 bases are TGTGCCAGCAGTGTTGACAGCTCTGGGGCCAACGTCCTGACTTTC. V and J are TRBV6-4 and TRBJ2-6; D is possibly TRBD1 (5 bases). Trimming removed 4 bases at V and 0 bases at J, with 7 bases between. Per the germline V gene, CDR1 is MRHNA and CDR2 is SNTAGT. The CDR3 is 15 amino acids.

The chain links TRBV5-6 to TRBJ1-1; D might be TRBD1 (6 bases). Between the trimmed V and J ends, which lost 6 bases and 10 bases, there was a span of 19 bases. This CDR3 region has 13 residues. The V gene's germline CDR1 is SGHDT and CDR2 YYEEEE. For the CDR3, the DNA is TGTGCCAGCACCAGGACAGCCAACGGCGGAGCTTTCTTT. It encodes CASTRTANGGAFF.

The chain has TRBV7-9 and TRBJ2-5; D uncertain. V was cut by 2 bases and J by 1 base, with 5 bases left in between. The V gene's germline CDR1 is SEHNR and CDR2 FQNEAQ (reference sequence). The CDR3 runs to 13 residues. DNA of the CDR3: TGTGCCAGCAGCTTACACGGCCAAGAGACCCAGTACTTC. This codes for CASSLHGQETQYF.

This clone came up a few times. The rearrangement uses TRBV29-1 and TRBJ2-1, with 7 bases aligning to TRBD2. The J segment lost 4 bases and the V segment lost 1 base, leaving 7 bases of the junction unmatched. The germline V gene has CDR1 SQVTM and CDR2 ANQGSEA. The CDR3 totals 15 residues. Here the CDR3 DNA reads TGCAGCGTTGAAGGTGGGCTAGCGGTTTACAATGAGCAGTTCTTC. Protein product: CSVEGGLAVYNEQFF.

The chain employs TRBV11-1 and TRBJ2-1; the match to TRBD2 covers 7 bases. This CDR3 is 16 amino acids long. Germline assignment: CDR1 SGHAT and CDR2 FQDESV (reference sequence). Germline trimming cut 5 bases from V and 2 bases from J; bases unmatched to any gene: 9. CDR3 residues: CASSQTLGTTYNEQFF. The DNA of the CDR3 is TGTGCCAGCAGCCAGACCCTCGGGACTACCTACAATGAGCAGTTCTTC.

V is TRBV6-5 and J is TRBJ2-7, with TRBD2 identical over 11 bases. Germline loops: CDR1 MNHEY, CDR2 SVGAGI. The ends lost 6 bases at V and 1 base at J; junction bases unmatched: 5. This CDR3 is 15 amino acids long. The CDR3 DNA reads as TGTGCCAGCAGCGCCTCTAGCGGGGGGTCCTACGAGCAGTACTTC. Its protein is CASSASSGGSYEQYF.

The J gene is TRBJ2-5, the V gene TRBV28, with D possibly matching TRBD1 (5 bases). Per germline, CDR1 MDHEN and CDR2 SYDVKM. V lost 6 bases to trimming and J lost 3 bases, with 14 bases between them. CDR3 size: 14 residues. The CDR3 loop reads CASSSTGAEETQYF. CDR3 nucleotides: TGTGCCAGCAGCTCAACAGGTGCCGAAGAGACCCAGTACTTC.

This clone was recorded once. The chain uses TRBV5-8 and TRBJ2-3; the D gene is possibly TRBD2 (6 bases). Trimming removed 4 bases from V and 14 bases from J, with 23 bases in between. The CDR3 is 14 residues long. Per the germline V gene, CDR1 is SGHTS and CDR2 is YDEGEE. CDR3 nucleotides: TGTGCCAGCAGCCAGGGAACCGGGACTTATAAGTGGTATTTT. This translates into CASSQGTGTYKWYF. The entire variable domain, with the rest obtained from reference TRBV5-8 and TRBJ2-3, is as follows: EAGVTQSPTHLIKTRGQQATLRCSPISGHTSVYWYQQALGLGLQFLLWYDEGEERNRGNFPPRFSGRQFPNYSSELNVNALELEDSALYLCASSQGTGTYKWYFGPGTRLTVL.

V gene TRBV6-5 combines with J gene TRBJ2-1; 13 positions agree with TRBD2. V lost 5 bases and J lost 10; bases outside the gene matches: 2. The length of the CDR3 is 13 residues. Germline CDR1 MNHEY, CDR2 SVGAGI. CDR3 protein: CASSQGLAGEQFF. CDR3 nucleotides: TGTGCCAGCAGTCAGGGACTAGCGGGAGAGCAGTTCTTC.

The rearrangement links TRBV30 to TRBJ2-7, with 7 bases fitting TRBD1. V shed 2 bases, J shed 9 bases, and the junction held 7 bases outside the gene matches. CDR3 size: 12 residues. From germline, CDR1 is GTSNPN and CDR2 SVGIG (reference sequence). As DNA, the CDR3 is TGTGCCTGGAGTCAACAGGGGCACGGGCAGTACTTC. This gives the protein CAWSQQGHGQYF.

The chain is built from TRBV19 and TRBJ1-6; TRBD1 agrees at 8 bases. J gave up 7 bases and V 6 bases, and 2 bases lay outside the gene matches. CDR1 and CDR2 (germline): LNHDA, SQIVND (reference sequence). The CDR3 has 13 residues. The CDR3, as DNA: TGTGCCAGTAGCGGACAGGGAAATTCACCCCTCCACTTT. Its translation: CASSGQGNSPLHF.

The J gene is TRBJ2-7, the V gene TRBV6-2 or TRBV6-3, with 7 bases identical to TRBD1. The germline V gene encodes CDR1 MNHEY and CDR2 SVGEGT. The V and J ends lost 6 bases and 0 bases, in that order; junction bases with no gene match: 8. This CDR3 spans 15 amino acids. The CDR3 bases are TGTGCCAGCAGCAGCGGACAGGCGCCCTCCTACGAGCAGTACTTC. As protein: CASSSGQAPSYEQYF.

On this clone itself: Other DNA sequences in the sample encode the same CDR3. CDR3 in DNA: TGTGCCAGCAGCTTAGACCGGGTTGGAGGCTACACCTTC. This encodes CASSLDRVGGYTF. The chain combines TRBV7-2 with TRBJ1-2, with unresolved D. Germline V gene sequence: CDR1 SGHTA, CDR2 FQGNSA. CDR3 length: 13 residues. V was pared by 1 base and J by 8 bases, with 11 bases between.

This clone was seen a single time. V and J are TRBV7-2 and TRBJ1-3; TRBD1 matches 7 bases. The junction had 4 bases not matched to a gene; V was cut back by 1 base and J by 4 bases. The CDR3 has 15 amino acids. Per the germline V gene, CDR1 is SGHTA and CDR2 is FQGNSA. The chain's CDR3 is CASSLGQGDGNTIYF. For the CDR3, the DNA is TGTGCCAGCAGCTTAGGGCAGGGGGACGGAAACACCATATATTTT.